One T cell receptor beta chain is described in this entry. The target antigen is unknown. The sample belongs to a study of cytomegalovirus exposure and HLA in healthy donors. Looked up from germline, CDR1 is MNHNS and CDR2 is SASEGT. The CDR3 has 14 amino acids. Trimming removed 3 bases at V and 8 bases at J, with 13 bases between. General study findings and limits: According to a subsequent analysis, TCR clusters identified in the first cohort showed a tendency to co-occur across the approximately 110 validation repertoires.

Profiling relied on immunoSEQ multiplex PCR, and the TCRdb table lists in-frame clones only, not all of them. The sample lists about 98,000 clones; roughly nine tenths were seen once. This receptor was taken from a woman in her twenties or thirties in good health and CMV-seronegative. The chain combines TRBV6-1 with TRBJ1-4, with unresolved D. Material: PBMCs. The CDR3 reads CASSDLGGKEKLFF. As DNA, the CDR3 is TGTGCCAGCAGTGATCTGGGAGGTAAGGAAAAACTGTTTTTT.